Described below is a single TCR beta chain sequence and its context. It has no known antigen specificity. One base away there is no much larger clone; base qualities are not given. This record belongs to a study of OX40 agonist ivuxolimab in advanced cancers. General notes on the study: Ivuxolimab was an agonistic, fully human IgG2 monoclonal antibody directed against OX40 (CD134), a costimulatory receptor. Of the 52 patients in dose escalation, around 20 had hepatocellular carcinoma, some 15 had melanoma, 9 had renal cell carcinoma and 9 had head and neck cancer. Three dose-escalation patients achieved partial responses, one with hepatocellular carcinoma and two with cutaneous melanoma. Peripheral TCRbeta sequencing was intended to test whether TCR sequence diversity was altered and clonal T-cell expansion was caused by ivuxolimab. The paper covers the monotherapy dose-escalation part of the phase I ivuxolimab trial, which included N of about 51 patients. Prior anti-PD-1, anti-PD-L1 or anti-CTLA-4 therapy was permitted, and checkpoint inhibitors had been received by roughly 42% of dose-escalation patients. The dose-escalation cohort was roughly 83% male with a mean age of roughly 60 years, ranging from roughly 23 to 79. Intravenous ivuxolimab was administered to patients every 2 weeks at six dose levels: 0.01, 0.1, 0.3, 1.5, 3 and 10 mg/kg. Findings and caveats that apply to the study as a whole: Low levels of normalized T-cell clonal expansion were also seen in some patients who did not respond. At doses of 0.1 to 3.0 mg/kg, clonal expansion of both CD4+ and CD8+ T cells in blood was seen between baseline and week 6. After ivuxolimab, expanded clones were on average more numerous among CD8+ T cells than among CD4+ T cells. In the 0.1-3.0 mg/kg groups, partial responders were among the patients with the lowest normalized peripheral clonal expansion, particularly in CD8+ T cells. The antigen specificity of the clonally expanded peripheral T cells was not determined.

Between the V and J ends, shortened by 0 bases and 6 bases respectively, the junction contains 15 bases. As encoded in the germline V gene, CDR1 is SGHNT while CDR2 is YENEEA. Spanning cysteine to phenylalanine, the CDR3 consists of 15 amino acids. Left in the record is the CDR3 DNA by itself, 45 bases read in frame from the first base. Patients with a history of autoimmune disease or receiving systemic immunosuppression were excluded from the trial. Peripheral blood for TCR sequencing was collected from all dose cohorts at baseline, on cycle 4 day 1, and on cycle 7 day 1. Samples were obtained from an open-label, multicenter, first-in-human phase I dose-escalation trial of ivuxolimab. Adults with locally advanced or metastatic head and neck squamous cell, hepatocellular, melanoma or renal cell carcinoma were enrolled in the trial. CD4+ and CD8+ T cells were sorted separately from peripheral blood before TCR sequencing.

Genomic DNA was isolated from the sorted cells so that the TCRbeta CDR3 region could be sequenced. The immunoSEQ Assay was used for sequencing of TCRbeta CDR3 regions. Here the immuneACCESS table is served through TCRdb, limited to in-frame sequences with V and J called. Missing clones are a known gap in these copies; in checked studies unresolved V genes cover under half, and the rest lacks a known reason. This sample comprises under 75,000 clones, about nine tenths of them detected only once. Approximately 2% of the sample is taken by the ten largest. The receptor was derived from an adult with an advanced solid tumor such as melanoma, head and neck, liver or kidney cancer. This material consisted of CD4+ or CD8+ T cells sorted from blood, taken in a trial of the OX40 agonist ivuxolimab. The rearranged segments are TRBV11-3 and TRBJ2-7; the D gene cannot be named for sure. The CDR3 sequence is CASSLDTTTASEQYF. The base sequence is TGTGCCAGCAGCTTAGATACAACGACCGCCAGCGAGCAGTACTTC. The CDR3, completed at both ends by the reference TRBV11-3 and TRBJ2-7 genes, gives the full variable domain EAGVVQSPRYKIIEKKQPVAFWCNPISGHNTLYWYLQNLGQGPELLIRYENEEAVDDSQLPKDRFSAERLKGVDSTLKIQPAELGDSAVYLCASSLDTTTASEQYFGPGTRLTVT.